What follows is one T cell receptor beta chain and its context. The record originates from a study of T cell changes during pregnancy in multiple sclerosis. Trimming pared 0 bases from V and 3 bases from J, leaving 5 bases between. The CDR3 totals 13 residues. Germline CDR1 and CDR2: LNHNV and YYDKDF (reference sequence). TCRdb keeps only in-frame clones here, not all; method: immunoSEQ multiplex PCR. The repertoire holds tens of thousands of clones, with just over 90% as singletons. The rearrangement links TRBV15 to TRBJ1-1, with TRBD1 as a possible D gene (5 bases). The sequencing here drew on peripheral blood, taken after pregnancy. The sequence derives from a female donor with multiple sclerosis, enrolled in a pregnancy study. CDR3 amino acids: CATSRDRDTEAFF. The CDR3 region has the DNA TGTGCCACCAGCAGAGACAGGGACACTGAAGCTTTCTTT.